This entry is about one TCR beta chain. Its antigen is not known. These data belong to a study of vaccination effects on CD4 cells after COVID-19. Germline trimming cut 4 bases from V and 3 bases from J; bases unmatched to any gene: 9. Germline V gene data show CDR1 as SEHNR and CDR2 as FQNEAQ (reference sequence). There are 16 residues in the CDR3. Antigen-specific CD4+ T cells were expanded with viral peptide pools in the ViraFEST assay before sequencing. Isolation of CD4+ T cells took place after less than 12 days of culture. Having tested negative for nucleocapsid antibodies, the vaccine recipients showed no prior SARS-CoV-2 infection. TCRdb's table, derived via immunoSEQ multiplex PCR, lists solely in-frame clones and lacks some. The sample yields tens of thousands of clones, roughly 73% seen once.

The source was CD4+ T cells from PBMCs cultured with HCoV-OC43 spike peptides, collected before COVID-19 vaccination. As for subset: HCoV-OC43 spike overlapping peptide pool stimulation. The TCR comes from a human donor who received a COVID-19 vaccine. The rearrangement links TRBV7-9 to TRBJ1-2; 9 nucleotides agree with TRBD1. The CDR3 DNA reads TGTGCCAGCAGCTACCGGGGACAGGGAAAAGACTATGGCTACACCTTC. It yields the protein CASSYRGQGKDYGYTF. The full variable domain, in which reference TRBV7-9 and TRBJ1-2 provide the parts outside the CDR3, is DTGVSQNPRHKITKRGQNVTFRCDPISEHNRLYWYRQTLGQGPEFLTYFQNEAQLEKSRLLSDRFSAERPKGSFSTLEIQRTEQGDSAMYLCASSYRGQGKDYGYTFGSGTRLTVV.